This TCR beta chain was captured by sequencing in a study of blood T cell repertoires in COVID-19. For the study at large: Samples representing acute and convalescent COVID-19 were sourced from the United States, Italy and Spain. PBMCs, B-cell-depleted T cells, or T cells were the source of the cDNA or gDNA that made up the material.

Germline V gene sequence: CDR1 SGHRS, CDR2 YFSETQ. The V and J ends lost 1 base and 3 bases respectively, with 7 bases between them. The CDR3 runs 13 residues. As processed by the authors: How many nucleated cells were present was estimated from reference gene primer amplification. Method: immunoSEQ multiplex PCR; TCRdb's copy keeps in-frame clones and lacks some. D and trimming were read from the DNA, whereas the V and J calls and clone size are those reported in that table. The sample yields about 210,000 clones, about 87% seen once. This TCR came from a man between 65 and 85 years old with acute or convalescent COVID-19. Sequenced: peripheral blood. The V gene is TRBV5-1, the J gene TRBJ1-2, with D hard to call. The CDR3 here is CASSLNSDYGYTF. The CDR3 DNA is TGCGCCAGCAGCTTGAACAGTGACTATGGCTACACCTTC. Full variable domain (outside the CDR3, taken from reference TRBV5-1 and TRBJ1-2): KAGVTQTPRYLIKTRGQQVTLSCSPISGHRSVSWYQQTPGQGLQFLFEYFSETQRNKGNFPGRFSGRQFSNSRSEMNVSTLELGDSALYLCASSLNSDYGYTFGSGTRLTVV.